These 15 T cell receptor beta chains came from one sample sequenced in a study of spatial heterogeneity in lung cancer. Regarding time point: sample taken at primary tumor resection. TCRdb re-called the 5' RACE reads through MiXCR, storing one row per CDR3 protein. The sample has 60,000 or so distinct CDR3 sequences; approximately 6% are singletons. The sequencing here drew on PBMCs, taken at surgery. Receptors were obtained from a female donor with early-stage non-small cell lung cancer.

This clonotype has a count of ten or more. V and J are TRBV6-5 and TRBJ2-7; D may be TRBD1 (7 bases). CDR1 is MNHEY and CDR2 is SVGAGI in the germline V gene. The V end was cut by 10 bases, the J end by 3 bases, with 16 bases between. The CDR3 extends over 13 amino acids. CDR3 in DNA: TGTGCCACCAGGGGGGTTAGGGACTACGAGCAGTACTTC. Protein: CATRGVRDYEQYF.

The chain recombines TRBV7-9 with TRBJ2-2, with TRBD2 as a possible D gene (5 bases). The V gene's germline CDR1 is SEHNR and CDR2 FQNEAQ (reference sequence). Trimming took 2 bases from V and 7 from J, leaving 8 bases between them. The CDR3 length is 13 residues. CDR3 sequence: CASSLNRDGELFF. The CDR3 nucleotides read TGTGCCAGCAGCTTAAACCGGGACGGGGAGCTGTTTTTT.

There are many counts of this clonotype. CDR3 amino acids: CASSYQQDWGNVLTF. In nucleotides, the CDR3 is TGTGCCAGCAGTTACCAGCAGGACTGGGGCAACGTCCTGACTTTC. The chain links TRBV6-5 to TRBJ2-6; D is possibly TRBD2 (5 bases). Trimming took off 2 bases at V and 9 bases at J, with 14 bases between the two ends. Germline V gives CDR1 MNHEY, CDR2 SVGAGI. The CDR3 is 15 amino acids.

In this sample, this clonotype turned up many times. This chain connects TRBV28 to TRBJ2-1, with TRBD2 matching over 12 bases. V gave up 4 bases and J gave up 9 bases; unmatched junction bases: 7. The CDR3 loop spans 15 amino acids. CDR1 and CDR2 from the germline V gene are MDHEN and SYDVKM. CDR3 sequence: CASSSPSGRAGEQFF. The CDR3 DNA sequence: TGTGCCAGCAGTTCCCCTAGCGGGAGGGCCGGTGAGCAGTTCTTC.

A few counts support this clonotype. For the CDR3, the DNA is TGCAGTGCTAGCACACACCCCGACAGCGCCCATCAGCCCCAGCATTTT. It encodes CSASTHPDSAHQPQHF. This chain links TRBV20-1 with TRBJ1-5; a weak D match, TRBD1 (5 bases). Trimming pared 3 bases from V and 5 bases from J, leaving 20 bases between. CDR3 length: 16 amino acids. Germline loops: CDR1 DFQATT, CDR2 SNEGSKA (reference sequence).

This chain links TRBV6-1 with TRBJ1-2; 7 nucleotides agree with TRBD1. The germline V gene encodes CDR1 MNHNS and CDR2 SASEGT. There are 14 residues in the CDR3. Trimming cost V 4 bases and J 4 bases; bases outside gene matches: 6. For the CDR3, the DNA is TGTGCCAGCAGTGCAGGGGGGGGATTCTATGGCTACACCTTC. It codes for CASSAGGGFYGYTF.

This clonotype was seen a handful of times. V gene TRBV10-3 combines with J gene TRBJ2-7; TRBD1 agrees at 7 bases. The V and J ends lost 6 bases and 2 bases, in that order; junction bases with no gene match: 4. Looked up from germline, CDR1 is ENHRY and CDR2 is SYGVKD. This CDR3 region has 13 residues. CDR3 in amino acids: CAIRQTGTYEQYF. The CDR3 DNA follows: TGTGCCATCAGACAGACAGGGACCTACGAGCAGTACTTC.

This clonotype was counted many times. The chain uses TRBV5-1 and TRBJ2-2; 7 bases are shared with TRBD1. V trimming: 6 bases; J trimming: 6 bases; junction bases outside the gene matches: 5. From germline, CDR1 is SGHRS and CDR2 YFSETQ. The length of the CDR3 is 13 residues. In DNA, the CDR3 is TGCGCCAGCAATGACAGGGACCCCGGGGAGCTGTTTTTT. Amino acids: CASNDRDPGELFF.

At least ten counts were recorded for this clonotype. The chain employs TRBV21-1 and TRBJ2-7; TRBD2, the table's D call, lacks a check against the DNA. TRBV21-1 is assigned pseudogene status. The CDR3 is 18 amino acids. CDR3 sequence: CASSNILPGTLEAYEQYV. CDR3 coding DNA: TGTGCCAGCAGCAATATTCTCCCCGGGACTCTCGAGGCCTACGAGCAGTACGTC.

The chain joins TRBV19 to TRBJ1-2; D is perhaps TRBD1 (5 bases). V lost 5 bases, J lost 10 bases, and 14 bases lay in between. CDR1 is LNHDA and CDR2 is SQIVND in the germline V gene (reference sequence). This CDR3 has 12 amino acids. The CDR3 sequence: CASSLNTGPYTF. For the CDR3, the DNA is TGTGCCAGTAGTCTCAACACAGGTCCCTACACCTTC.

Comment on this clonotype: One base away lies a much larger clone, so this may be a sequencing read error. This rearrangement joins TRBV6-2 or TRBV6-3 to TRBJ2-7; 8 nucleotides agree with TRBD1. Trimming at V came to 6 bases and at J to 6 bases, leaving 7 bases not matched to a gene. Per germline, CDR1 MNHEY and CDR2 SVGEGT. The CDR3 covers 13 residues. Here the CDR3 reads CASRRDRMGEQYV. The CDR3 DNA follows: TGTGCCAGCAGGAGGGACAGGATGGGCGAGCAGTACGTC.

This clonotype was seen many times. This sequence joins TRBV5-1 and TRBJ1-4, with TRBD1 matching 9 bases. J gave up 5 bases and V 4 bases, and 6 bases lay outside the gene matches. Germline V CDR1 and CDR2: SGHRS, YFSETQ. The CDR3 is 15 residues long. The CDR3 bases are TGCGCCAGCAGCCGGACAGGGGCGGACAATGAAAAACTGTTTTTT. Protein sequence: CASSRTGADNEKLFF.

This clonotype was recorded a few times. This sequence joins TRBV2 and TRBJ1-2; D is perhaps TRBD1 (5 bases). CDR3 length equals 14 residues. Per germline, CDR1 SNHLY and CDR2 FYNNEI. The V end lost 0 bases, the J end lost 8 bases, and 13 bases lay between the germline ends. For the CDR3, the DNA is TGTGCCAGCAGTGAAGCGGGGGGGTCCCGCGGCTACACCTTC. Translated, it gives CASSEAGGSRGYTF.

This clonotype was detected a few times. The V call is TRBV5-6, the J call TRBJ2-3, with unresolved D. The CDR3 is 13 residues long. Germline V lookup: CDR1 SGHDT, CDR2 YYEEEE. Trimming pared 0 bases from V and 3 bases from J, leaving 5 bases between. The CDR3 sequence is CASSLGKTDTQYF. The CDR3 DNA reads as TGTGCCAGCAGCTTGGGAAAGACAGATACGCAGTATTTT.

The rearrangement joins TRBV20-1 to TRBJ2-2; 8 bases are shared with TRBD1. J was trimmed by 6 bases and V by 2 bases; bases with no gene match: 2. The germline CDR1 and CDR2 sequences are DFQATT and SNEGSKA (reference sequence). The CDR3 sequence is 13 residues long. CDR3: CSARQGASGELFF. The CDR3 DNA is TGCAGTGCTAGACAGGGGGCATCCGGGGAGCTGTTTTTT.